This T cell receptor (beta chain) comes out of a study of blood T cell repertoires in COVID-19. Per the study methods: Cell counts per sample came from amplifying reference gene primers. Using immunoSEQ multiplex PCR, the repertoire was profiled, and TCRdb retains in-frame clones only, with some absent. V and J calls and clone size are copied from that table; D and trimming were computed from the DNA. The profile shows 43,000 or so clones, more than 80% of them singletons. V dropped 7 bases and J dropped 9; count of bases not matched to a gene: 14. CDR1 MDHEN and CDR2 SYDVKM come from the germline V gene. This CDR3 contains 16 residues.

The sequence came from a man between 60 and 70 years old with active COVID-19. The chain recombines TRBV28 with TRBJ2-7; 14 nucleotides agree with TRBD2. The sequenced sample was peripheral blood. This CDR3 is CASTSPATSGRGGQYF. The CDR3 DNA sequence: TGTGCCAGCACCTCCCCCGCGACTAGCGGGAGGGGTGGGCAGTACTTC.